What follows are 31 T cell receptor beta chains derived from one specimen sequenced in a study of CD8 T cells in ankylosing spondylitis. TCRdb itself ran the 5' RACE reads through MiXCR, one entry per CDR3 protein. Of about 140,000 distinct CDR3 sequences listed, roughly 8.4% are singletons. Sequenced sample: synovial fluid, either unsorted or a sorted T cell fraction (not recorded which). All receptors come from a male donor with ankylosing spondylitis.

This clonotype was counted many times. This sequence joins TRBV28 and TRBJ1-3; D remains ambiguous. Germline values: CDR1 MDHEN, CDR2 SYDVKM. The CDR3 runs to 15 residues. V was shortened by 7 bases and J by 0 bases, with 13 bases between the two germline ends. The DNA of the CDR3 is TGTGCCAGCACCTTTCCAGGCCGCTCTGGAAACACCATATATTTT. Amino acids: CASTFPGRSGNTIYF.

CDR3 DNA sequence: TGTGCCAGCAGCTTACCGGCCGGGACTAGAACCAGCAATGAGCAGTTCTTC. Translating it yields CASSLPAGTRTSNEQFF. The V call is TRBV7-6, the J call TRBJ2-1; 8 nucleotides agree with TRBD2. The CDR3 consists of 17 residues. J was trimmed by 6 bases and V by 2 bases; bases with no gene match: 12. Germline V gene lookup returns CDR1 SGHVS and CDR2 FNYEAQ.

This clonotype was picked up a small number of times. The gene calls are TRBV11-1 and TRBJ2-1; D is undetermined. The CDR3 consists of 18 residues. The germline gives CDR1 SGHAT, CDR2 FQDESV (reference sequence). V gave up 4 bases and J gave up 3 bases, with 22 bases separating them. This CDR3 is CASSSLVSGLGGYNEQFF. CDR3 bases: TGTGCCAGCAGCTCCCTAGTTTCCGGGTTAGGTGGCTACAATGAGCAGTTCTTC. The whole variable domain, filled in from reference TRBV11-1 and TRBJ2-1, reads EAEVAQSPRYKITEKSQAVAFWCDPISGHATLYWYRQILGQGPELLVQFQDESVVDDSQLPKDRFSAERLKGVDSTLKIQPAELGDSAMYLCASSSLVSGLGGYNEQFFGPGTRLTVL.

The chain combines TRBV15 with TRBJ1-1; TRBD1 might be the D (5 bases). The CDR3 runs to 17 residues. The V gene lost 4 bases and the J gene lost 1 base, with 19 bases spanning the gap. Germline assignment: CDR1 LNHNV and CDR2 YYDKDF (reference sequence). CDR3 nucleotide sequence: TGTGCCACCAGCAACCCGGAGGGAGATAGGGGGAACACTGAAGCTTTCTTT. Residues: CATSNPEGDRGNTEAFF.

The V call is TRBV20-1, the J call TRBJ2-1, with no clear D. Trimming took off 7 bases at V and 5 bases at J, with 15 bases between the two ends. The CDR3 extends over 13 amino acids. Germline loops: CDR1 DFQATT, CDR2 SNEGSKA (reference sequence). The CDR3, as DNA: TGCAGTGAACGGACCTCACTCCACAATGAGCAGTTCTTC. It yields the protein CSERTSLHNEQFF.

The CDR3 here is CASSTLDTQYF. The CDR3 DNA reads as TGTGCCAGCTCGACACTAGATACGCAGTATTTT. The genes are TRBV7-8 and TRBJ2-3; D gene unclear. The CDR3 loop spans 11 amino acids. Germline CDR1 reads SGHVS; CDR2 reads FQNEAQ. Trimming removed 8 bases from V and 5 bases from J, with 8 bases in between. The whole variable domain, remainder taken from reference TRBV7-8 and TRBJ2-3, is GAGVSQSPRYKVAKRGQDVALRCDPISGHVSLFWYQQALGQGPEFLTYFQNEAQLDKSGLPSDRFFAERPEGSVSTLKIQRTQQEDSAVYLCASSTLDTQYFGPGTRLTVL.

This clonotype was recorded at least ten times. The V call is TRBV5-1, the J call TRBJ1-1, with D unresolved. Trimming left V 4 bases short and J 5 bases short, with 9 bases between. There are 12 residues in the CDR3. Germline loops: CDR1 SGHRS, CDR2 YFSETQ. Here the CDR3 reads CASSPSRTEAFF. The DNA of the CDR3 is TGCGCCAGCAGCCCTAGCAGGACTGAAGCTTTCTTT.

The V call is TRBV20-1, the J call TRBJ1-2, with 7 bases lining up with TRBD1. Germline V CDR1 and CDR2: DFQATT, SNEGSKA (reference sequence). This CDR3 is built from 11 residues. CDR3 protein: CSRVRGNGYTF. CDR3 DNA: TGCAGCCGCGTCAGGGGGAATGGCTACACCTTC.

This clonotype was detected only a few times. The V gene is TRBV28, the J gene TRBJ1-3, with no clear D. CDR1 and CDR2 (germline): MDHEN, SYDVKM. Trimming cost V 5 bases and J 0 bases, with 8 bases left between them. CDR3 length: 14 amino acids. This CDR3 reads CASSRYNSGNTIYF. The CDR3 DNA reads TGTGCCAGCAGTCGTTACAACTCTGGAAACACCATATATTTT.

CDR3 residues: CASGIDFQETQYF. The CDR3 DNA sequence: TGTGCCAGCGGTATTGACTTTCAAGAGACCCAGTACTTC. The chain uses TRBV11-2 and TRBJ2-5, with no clear D. Trimming pared 8 bases from V and 2 bases from J, leaving 12 bases between. Germline assignment: CDR1 SGHAT and CDR2 FQNNGV. The CDR3 spans 13 residues.

In its sample, this clonotype was seen many times. This rearrangement joins TRBV10-2 to TRBJ2-3; 8 bases line up with TRBD2. CDR1 WSHSY and CDR2 SAAADI come from the germline V gene. The CDR3 runs to 16 residues. The V gene end was trimmed by 6 bases and the J gene end by 0 bases; junction bases not matched to a gene: 8. The CDR3 protein is CASSPGTRYSTDTQYF. CDR3 DNA: TGCGCCAGCAGCCCCGGGACTAGATACAGCACAGATACGCAGTATTTT.

The chain employs TRBV28 and TRBJ1-1; weak D call: TRBD1 (5 bases). V lost 6 bases and J lost 0, with 14 bases in between. In germline, CDR1 is MDHEN, CDR2 SYDVKM. The CDR3 loop spans 15 amino acids. CDR3 in DNA: TGTGCCAGCAGAAACTCGGGACGGATGAACACTGAAGCTTTCTTT. Encoded protein: CASRNSGRMNTEAFF.

This clonotype was picked up a small number of times. The chain combines TRBV2 with TRBJ2-3, with D maybe TRBD1 (5 bases). V was trimmed by 2 bases and J by 1 base, leaving 13 bases between them. Germline CDR1 and CDR2: SNHLY and FYNNEI. The CDR3 runs 16 residues. Written as DNA, the CDR3 is TGTGCCAGCAGTGAACGGCAGATAGGGGGCACAGATACGCAGTATTTT. Its protein is CASSERQIGGTDTQYF.

The table lists this clonotype with many counts. The chain employs TRBV29-1 and TRBJ2-5; 8 bases map to TRBD2. CDR3 length: 12 residues. CDR1 is SQVTM, CDR2 ANQGSEA, per germline. V lost 0 bases to trimming and J lost 8 bases; unmatched junction nucleotides: 2. The CDR3 reads CSVEEAGGTQYF. CDR3 in DNA: TGCAGCGTTGAAGAGGCGGGAGGAACCCAGTACTTC.

This clonotype was observed at least ten times. The rearrangement uses TRBV7-2 and TRBJ2-1; D is ambiguous. Germline V gene sequence: CDR1 SGHTA, CDR2 FQGNSA. Trimming took 1 base from V and 5 from J, leaving 12 bases between them. There are 15 residues in the CDR3. This CDR3 reads CASSLVVASNNEQFF. In DNA form, the CDR3 reads TGTGCCAGCAGCTTAGTGGTGGCTTCGAACAATGAGCAGTTCTTC. The full variable domain, with the rest looked up from reference TRBV7-2 and TRBJ2-1, is GAGVSQSPSNKVTEKGKDVELRCDPISGHTALYWYRQSLGQGLEFLIYFQGNSAPDKSGLPSDRFSAERTGGSVSTLTIQRTQQEDSAVYLCASSLVVASNNEQFFGPGTRLTVL.

This clonotype was found a few times. The V gene is TRBV7-9, the J gene TRBJ2-5; TRBD2 might be the D (7 bases). Looked up from germline, CDR1 is SEHNR and CDR2 is FQNEAQ (reference sequence). This CDR3 region has 16 residues. Trimming left V 5 bases short and J 5 bases short, with 21 bases between. In nucleotides, the CDR3 is TGTGCCAGCAGCACAGAGGAGGGGGGGACATTGGAGACCCAGTACTTC. This gives the protein CASSTEEGGTLETQYF.

Only a few counts were recorded for this clonotype. The genes are TRBV18 and TRBJ2-3; 7 bases fit TRBD1. The CDR3 is made up of 16 amino acids. The germline V gene has CDR1 KGHSH and CDR2 LQKENI. V trimming: 3 bases; J trimming: 2 bases; junction bases outside the gene matches: 8. The CDR3, as DNA: TGTGCCAGCTCACCTCCTACAGGGGACCACACAGATACGCAGTATTTT. This codes for CASSPPTGDHTDTQYF.

The V and J genes are TRBV7-9 and TRBJ2-1, with 9 bases matching TRBD2. This CDR3 has 16 residues. V shed 5 bases, J shed 7 bases, and the junction held 12 bases outside the gene matches. Germline lookup yields CDR1 SEHNR and CDR2 FQNEAQ (reference sequence). The CDR3 DNA reads TGTGCCAGCAGCCTTAGCGGGAGTTCCCGGATGAATGAGCAGTTCTTC. This gives the protein CASSLSGSSRMNEQFF.

This clonotype showed up just a few times. The V gene is TRBV9, the J gene TRBJ2-1, with a possible D match to TRBD2 (5 bases). This CDR3 spans 16 amino acids. V lost 4 bases and J lost 6, with 20 bases in between. Germline CDR1 is SGDLS and CDR2 is YYNGEE. Here the CDR3 reads CASSPMGSVWGNEQFF. The CDR3 DNA follows: TGTGCCAGCAGCCCGATGGGGAGCGTCTGGGGCAATGAGCAGTTCTTC.

This clonotype was counted between two and nine times. J is TRBJ2-4 and V is TRBV20-1; possibly TRBD2 for D (5 bases). This CDR3 contains 14 residues. Deletions cut 4 bases from V and 2 bases from J, with 12 bases between. Per germline, CDR1 DFQATT and CDR2 SNEGSKA (reference sequence). The CDR3 sequence is CSATRPGTKNIQYF. CDR3 nucleotide sequence: TGCAGTGCTACACGGCCCGGGACCAAAAACATTCAGTACTTC.

This chain connects TRBV2 to TRBJ2-2; D not certain. The CDR3 sequence is 14 residues long. Germline V gene sequence: CDR1 SNHLY, CDR2 FYNNEI. V was trimmed by 2 bases and J by 6 bases, leaving 10 bases between them. CDR3 sequence reads: CASSEWGVAGELFF. The CDR3 region has the DNA TGTGCCAGCAGTGAATGGGGTGTAGCCGGGGAGCTGTTTTTT.

This clonotype has ten or more counts. This rearrangement joins TRBV5-1 to TRBJ2-3; D not certain. The CDR3 has 15 residues. The V and J ends lost 0 bases and 1 base respectively, with 9 bases between them. Germline V gene lookup returns CDR1 SGHRS and CDR2 YFSETQ. The DNA for the CDR3 is TGCGCCAGCAGCTTGGCGATTGCCCGCACAGATACGCAGTATTTT. This codes for CASSLAIARTDTQYF.

This clonotype occurred a few times. The chain employs TRBV27 and TRBJ2-7; the match to TRBD1 covers 8 bases. Trimming cost V 6 bases and J 2 bases; bases outside gene matches: 6. Germline V gene data show CDR1 as MNHEY and CDR2 as SMNVEV (reference sequence). CDR3 length: 14 amino acids. The DNA for the CDR3 is TGTGCCAGCAGGGGGGACAGGAGGACCTACGAGCAGTACTTC. Protein product: CASRGDRRTYEQYF.

In its sample, this clonotype was seen a few times. V is TRBV6-5 and J is TRBJ2-4; 7 nucleotides agree with TRBD2. Germline loops: CDR1 MNHEY, CDR2 SVGAGI. CDR3 length: 14 residues. J lost 7 bases, V lost 4 bases, and 7 bases had no gene match. CDR3 sequence reads: CASSSGGGANIQYF. The CDR3 coding sequence is TGTGCCAGCAGTTCGGGCGGGGGTGCGAACATTCAGTACTTC.

This clonotype has only a few counts. The chain carries TRBV20-1 and TRBJ2-7; TRBD2 matches 11 bases. The germline gives CDR1 DFQATT, CDR2 SNEGSKA (reference sequence). The V segment lost 5 bases and the J segment 3 bases; nucleotides outside the gene matches: 6. The CDR3 is 14 residues long. CDR3 sequence (DNA): TGCAGTGCTCTTACTAGCGGGAGATTCTACGAGCAGTACTTC. The encoded protein is CSALTSGRFYEQYF.

This chain connects TRBV29-1 to TRBJ1-4; D gene unclear. The CDR3 is made up of 14 amino acids. Germline CDR1 and CDR2: SQVTM and ANQGSEA. Trimming took 5 bases from V and 0 from J, leaving 10 bases between them. In nucleotides, the CDR3 is TGCAGCGTTATAGACCCTGCAACTAATGAAAAACTGTTTTTT. It encodes CSVIDPATNEKLFF.

This clonotype was seen more than once but under ten times. The rearrangement uses TRBV7-8 and TRBJ1-2; possible D gene TRBD1, 6 bases. Germline CDR1 reads SGHVS; CDR2 reads FQNEAQ. The V end lost 4 bases, the J end lost 0 bases, and 12 bases lay between the germline ends. The CDR3 is 15 amino acids. The CDR3 DNA sequence: TGTGCCAGCAGCTCAACAGGACAGCCTAACTATGGCTACACCTTC. The encoded protein is CASSSTGQPNYGYTF.

The chain employs TRBV7-2 and TRBJ2-5, with D possibly being TRBD1 or TRBD2 (5 bases each). The V and J ends lost 1 base and 5 bases respectively, with 14 bases between them. The CDR3 contains 15 residues. The germline gives CDR1 SGHTA, CDR2 FQGNSA. CDR3 nucleotides: TGTGCCAGCAGCTTAGTTAGGGGAGAGTGGGAGACCCAGTACTTC. Its protein product is CASSLVRGEWETQYF. Complete variable domain (other parts from reference TRBV7-2 and TRBJ2-5): GAGVSQSPSNKVTEKGKDVELRCDPISGHTALYWYRQSLGQGLEFLIYFQGNSAPDKSGLPSDRFSAERTGGSVSTLTIQRTQQEDSAVYLCASSLVRGEWETQYFGPGTRLLVL.

This clonotype showed up many times. This chain joins TRBV20-1 and TRBJ2-3; 8 bases agree with TRBD2. CDR3 length: 15 residues. The germline CDR1 and CDR2 sequences are DFQATT and SNEGSKA (reference sequence). V dropped 0 bases and J dropped 11; count of bases not matched to a gene: 13. In DNA, the CDR3 is TGCAGTGCTAGAGATCCGAGGGGACTAGAAGGCGGGCAGTATTTT. It specifies CSARDPRGLEGGQYF.

This clonotype was picked up many times. This chain uses TRBV6-1 with TRBJ1-1, with D hard to call. V was clipped by 7 bases and J by 3 bases, with 6 bases between them. CDR3 length: 11 amino acids. Germline CDR1 reads MNHNS; CDR2 reads SASEGT. CDR3 sequence: CASKADTEAFF. The DNA of the CDR3 is TGTGCCAGCAAGGCGGACACTGAAGCTTTCTTT.

For this clonotype: One end of the junction is discordant with germline, which a read error may explain. This sequence joins TRBV5-6 and TRBJ2-1; 7 bases match TRBD1. Germline-derived CDR1 and CDR2 are SGHDT and YYEEEE. The CDR3 covers 12 residues. CDR3 region: CASSIVWDSPMF. CDR3 nucleotides: TGTGCCAGCAGCATTGTGTGGGACAGTCCTATGTTC.